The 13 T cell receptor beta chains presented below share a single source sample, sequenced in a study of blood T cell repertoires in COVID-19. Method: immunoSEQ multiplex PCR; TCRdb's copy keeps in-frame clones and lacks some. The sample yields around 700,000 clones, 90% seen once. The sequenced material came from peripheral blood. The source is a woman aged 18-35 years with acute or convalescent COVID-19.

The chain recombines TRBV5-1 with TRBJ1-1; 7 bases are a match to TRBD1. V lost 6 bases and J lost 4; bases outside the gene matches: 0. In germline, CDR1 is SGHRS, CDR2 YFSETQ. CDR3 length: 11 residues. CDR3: CASTGGTEAFF. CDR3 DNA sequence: TGCGCCAGCACAGGGGGCACTGAAGCTTTCTTT.

In DNA form, the CDR3 reads TGTGCCAGTAGTATAGCGGGACAGGGATATTATGGCTACACCTTC. This encodes CASSIAGQGYYGYTF. This rearrangement joins TRBV19 to TRBJ1-2, with 9 bases that match TRBD1. Trimming cost V 1 base and J 5 bases; bases outside gene matches: 5. This CDR3 comprises 15 residues. Germline V lookup: CDR1 LNHDA, CDR2 SQIVND (reference sequence).

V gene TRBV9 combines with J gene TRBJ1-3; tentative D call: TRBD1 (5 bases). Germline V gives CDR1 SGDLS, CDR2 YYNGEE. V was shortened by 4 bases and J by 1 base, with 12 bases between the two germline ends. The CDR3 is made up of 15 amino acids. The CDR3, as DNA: TGTGCCAGCAGCAGGGGAGGGAATTCTGGAAACACCATATATTTT. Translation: CASSRGGNSGNTIYF.

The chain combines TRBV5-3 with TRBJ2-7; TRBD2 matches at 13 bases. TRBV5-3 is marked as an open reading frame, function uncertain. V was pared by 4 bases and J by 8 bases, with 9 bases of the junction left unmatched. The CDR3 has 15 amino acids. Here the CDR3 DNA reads TGTGCCAGAAGCGGTAATAGGGGACTAGCGGGACAGCAGTACTTC. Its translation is CARSGNRGLAGQQYF.

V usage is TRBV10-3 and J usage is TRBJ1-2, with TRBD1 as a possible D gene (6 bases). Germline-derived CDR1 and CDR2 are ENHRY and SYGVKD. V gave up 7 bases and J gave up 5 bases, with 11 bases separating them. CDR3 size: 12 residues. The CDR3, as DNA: TGTGCCATCAACCCGACAGGATATGGCTACACCTTC. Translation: CAINPTGYGYTF.

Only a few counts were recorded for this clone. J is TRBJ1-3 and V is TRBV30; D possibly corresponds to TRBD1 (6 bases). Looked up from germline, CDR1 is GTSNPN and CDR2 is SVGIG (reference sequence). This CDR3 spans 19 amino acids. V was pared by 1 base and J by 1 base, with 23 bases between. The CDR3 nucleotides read TGTGCCTGGAGTGAAACGACAGGCGACCTCCTACCTTCTGGAAACACCATATATTTT. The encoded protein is CAWSETTGDLLPSGNTIYF.

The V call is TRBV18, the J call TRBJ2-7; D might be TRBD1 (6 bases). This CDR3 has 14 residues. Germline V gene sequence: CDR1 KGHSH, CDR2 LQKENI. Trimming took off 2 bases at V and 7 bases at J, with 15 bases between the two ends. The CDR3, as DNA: TGTGCCAGCTCACCAGGACAGAGAGGTGGGGAGCAGTACTTC. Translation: CASSPGQRGGEQYF.

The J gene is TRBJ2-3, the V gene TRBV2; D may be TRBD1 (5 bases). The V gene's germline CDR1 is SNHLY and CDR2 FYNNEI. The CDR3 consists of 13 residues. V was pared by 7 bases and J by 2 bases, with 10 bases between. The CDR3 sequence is CASIRENTDTQYF. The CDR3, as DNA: TGTGCCAGCATCAGGGAAAACACAGATACGCAGTATTTT.

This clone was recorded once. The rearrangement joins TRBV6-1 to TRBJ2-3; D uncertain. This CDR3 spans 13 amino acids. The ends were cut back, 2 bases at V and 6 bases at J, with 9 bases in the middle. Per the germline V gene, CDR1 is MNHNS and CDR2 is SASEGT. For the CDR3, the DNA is TGTGCCAGCAGTGAACCCCCAGTCGATACGCAGTATTTT. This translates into CASSEPPVDTQYF.

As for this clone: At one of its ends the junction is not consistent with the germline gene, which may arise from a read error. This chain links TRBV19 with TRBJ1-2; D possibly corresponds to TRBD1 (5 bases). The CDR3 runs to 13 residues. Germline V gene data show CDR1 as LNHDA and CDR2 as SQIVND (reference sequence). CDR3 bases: TGTGCCAGTAGTGGAAGGGGTAACGATGGCTACACCTTC. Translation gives CASSGRGNDGYTF.

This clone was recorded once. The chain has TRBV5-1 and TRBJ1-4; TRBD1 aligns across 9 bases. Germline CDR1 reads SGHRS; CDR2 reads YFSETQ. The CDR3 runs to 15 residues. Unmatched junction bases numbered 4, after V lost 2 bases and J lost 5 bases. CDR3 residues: CASSFGDRDNEKLFF. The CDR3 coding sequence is TGCGCCAGCAGCTTTGGGGACAGGGACAATGAAAAACTGTTTTTT.

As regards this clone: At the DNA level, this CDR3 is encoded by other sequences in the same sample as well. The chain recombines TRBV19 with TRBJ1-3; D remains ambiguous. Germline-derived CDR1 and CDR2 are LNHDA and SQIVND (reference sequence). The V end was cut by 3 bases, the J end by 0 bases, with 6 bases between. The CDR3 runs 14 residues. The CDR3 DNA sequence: TGTGCCAGTAGTATTAGCAGCTCTGGAAACACCATATATTTT. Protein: CASSISSSGNTIYF.

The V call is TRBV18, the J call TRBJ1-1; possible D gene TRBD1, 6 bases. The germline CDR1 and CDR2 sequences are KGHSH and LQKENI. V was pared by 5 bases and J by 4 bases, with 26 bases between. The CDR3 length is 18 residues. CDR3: CASSSLPGHPSGGTEAFF. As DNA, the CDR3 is TGTGCCAGCTCATCCCTACCGGGACACCCGTCGGGAGGCACTGAAGCTTTCTTT.